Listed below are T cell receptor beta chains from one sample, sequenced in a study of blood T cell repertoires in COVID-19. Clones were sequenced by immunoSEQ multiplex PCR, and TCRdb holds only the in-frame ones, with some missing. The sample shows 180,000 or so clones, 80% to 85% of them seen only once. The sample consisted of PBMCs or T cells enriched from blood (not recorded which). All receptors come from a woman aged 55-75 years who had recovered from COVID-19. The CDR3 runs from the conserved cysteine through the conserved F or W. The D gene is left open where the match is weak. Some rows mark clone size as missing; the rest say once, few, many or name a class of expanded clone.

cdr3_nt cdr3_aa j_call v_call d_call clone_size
TGTGCCAGCAGCTCAACTAGCGGATACTACAATGAGCAGTTCTTC CASSSTSGYYNEQFF TRBJ2-1 TRBV9 TRBD2 NA
TGTGCCAGTAGTGTCAAGGGAGACACTGAAGCTTTCTTT CASSVKGDTEAFF TRBJ1-1 TRBV19 NA few
TGTGCCAGCAGCAAGGACATAGCCAAAAACATTCAGTACTTC CASSKDIAKNIQYF TRBJ2-4 TRBV7-9 NA NA
TGCGCCAGCAGCCTGATGCCGGGACAGCAAAATGAAAAACTGTTTTTT CASSLMPGQQNEKLFF TRBJ1-4 TRBV5-1 TRBD1 NA
TGTGCCAGCAGCTTATCCAGCGGGGGGTTATCAGATACGCAGTATTTT CASSLSSGGLSDTQYF TRBJ2-3 TRBV7-9 TRBD2 NA
TGTGCCAGCAGTAGGACTAGCGCGAACACCGGGGAGCTGTTTTTT CASSRTSANTGELFF TRBJ2-2 TRBV2 TRBD2 NA
TGTGCCAGCAGTTTTCACAGGGGCACTGAAGCTTTCTTT CASSFHRGTEAFF TRBJ1-1 TRBV12-3/TRBV12-4 TRBD1 NA
TGCGCCAGCAGCCCTGGACGGCTCCTCGCGGGAGAGACCCAGTACTTC CASSPGRLLAGETQYF TRBJ2-5 TRBV5-1 NA NA
TGTGCCAGCAGCTTGGAAGGGGCAACTAATGAAAAACTGTTTTTT CASSLEGATNEKLFF TRBJ1-4 TRBV11-2 NA NA
TGTGCCAGCAGCTCCGTCGACAGTGCTACCGGCACAGATACGCAGTATTTT CASSSVDSATGTDTQYF TRBJ2-3 TRBV5-4 NA NA
TGCGCCAGCACTCAGACAAGCACCGGGGAGCTGTTTTTT CASTQTSTGELFF TRBJ2-2 TRBV5-1 NA NA
TGTGCCAGCAGTTTATCGCGGGGAGGTGCTAGCGGCTACACCTTC CASSLSRGGASGYTF TRBJ1-2 TRBV27 NA few
TGTGCCAGCAGTCCCTTGGGACAGGGACCCCATCAGCCCCAGCATTTT CASSPLGQGPHQPQHF TRBJ1-5 TRBV2 TRBD1 few
TGTGCCAGCACCTCCTTTGGCAGGGTAAGGGAGCAGTACTTC CASTSFGRVREQYF TRBJ2-7 TRBV27 NA NA
TGCGCCAGCAGCCCCCGACGGGAGGGGTCTAATGAAAAACTGTTTTTT CASSPRREGSNEKLFF TRBJ1-4 TRBV4-1 NA NA
TGCGCCAGCAGCGTGGGACAGAATAATTCACCCCTCCACTTT CASSVGQNNSPLHF TRBJ1-6 TRBV5-1 TRBD1 once
TGCGCCAGCAGCCAAGATGGGGGGTTTGATGAAAAACTGTTTTTT CASSQDGGFDEKLFF TRBJ1-4 TRBV4-1 NA NA